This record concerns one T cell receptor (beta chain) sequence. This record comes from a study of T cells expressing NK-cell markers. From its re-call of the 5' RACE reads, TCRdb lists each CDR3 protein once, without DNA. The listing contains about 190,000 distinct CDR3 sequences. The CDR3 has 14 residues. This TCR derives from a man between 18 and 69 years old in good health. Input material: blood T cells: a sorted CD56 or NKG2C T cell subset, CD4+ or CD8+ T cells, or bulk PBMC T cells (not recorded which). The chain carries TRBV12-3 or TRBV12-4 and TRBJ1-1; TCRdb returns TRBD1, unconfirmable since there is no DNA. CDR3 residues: CASSLGSRVTEAFF.